Below are 28 T cell receptor beta chains sequenced from a single sample in a study of identical twins. TCRdb fed the 5' RACE reads into MiXCR, producing one record per CDR3 protein. In the table there are a few hundred thousand distinct CDR3 sequences, 9% to 10% of which are singletons. The same data also contributed to another study, on yellow fever vaccine responses in identical twins.

Sequenced: PBMCs. The receptors come from a woman between 18 and 29 years old in good health.

This clonotype has more than one count but fewer than ten. The chain employs TRBV6-2 or TRBV6-3 and TRBJ2-7; TRBD1 aligns across 9 bases. CDR3 length: 15 amino acids. From germline, CDR1 is MNHEY and CDR2 SVGEGT. Losses at the gene ends were 4 bases for V and 6 bases for J; bases not matched to a gene: 10. The CDR3 bases are TGTGCCAGCAGTTCCGTCGGGACAGGGCTGTTCGAGCAGTACTTC. Encoded protein: CASSSVGTGLFEQYF.

The gene calls are TRBV11-2 and TRBJ2-5, with D tentatively TRBD1 (6 bases). The CDR3 length is 16 residues. CDR1 and CDR2 (germline): SGHAT, FQNNGV. Trimming shortened V by 3 bases and J by 3 bases, and 17 bases separated the two germline ends. For the CDR3, the DNA is TGTGCCAGCAGCTTCGAAACAGGGACCCGGAAAGAGACCCAGTACTTC. It yields the protein CASSFETGTRKETQYF.

J is TRBJ2-3 and V is TRBV3-1; the D gene is possibly TRBD2 (6 bases). Germline V gene lookup returns CDR1 LGHDT and CDR2 YNNKEL (reference sequence). CDR3 length equals 16 residues. V lost 1 base, J lost 1 base, and 12 bases lay in between. The CDR3 DNA follows: TGTGCCAGCAGCCAAGGGCGCGGGATACGCACAGATACGCAGTATTTT. Protein sequence: CASSQGRGIRTDTQYF.

This clonotype occurred a few times. A read error may produce the germline difference seen at one junction end. The genes are TRBV6-5 and TRBJ2-6; D may be TRBD1 (6 bases). This CDR3 spans 18 amino acids. Per germline, CDR1 MNHEY and CDR2 SVGAGI. The CDR3 here is CASSNSAYGGTGANVLTF. DNA for the CDR3: TGTGCCAGCAGTAACTCGGCCTATGGGGGCACTGGGGCCAACGTCCTGACTTTC.

Only a few counts were recorded for this clonotype. The chain has TRBV7-9 and TRBJ2-5; D ambiguous. CDR1 and CDR2 from the germline V gene are SEHNR and FQNEAQ (reference sequence). V shed 5 bases and J shed 0 bases, with 7 bases lying between them. The CDR3 sequence is 13 residues long. The CDR3 loop is CASSTVNQETQYF. CDR3 nucleotide sequence: TGTGCCAGCAGCACGGTGAACCAAGAGACCCAGTACTTC.

This clonotype occurred many times. V and J are TRBV21-1 and TRBJ1-5. TRBV21-1 is termed a pseudogene. The CDR3 contains 14 residues. CDR3 sequence (DNA): TGTGCCAGCAGCAAATGGGCATGCAATCAGCCCCAGCATTTT. This translates into CASSKWACNQPQHF.

This clonotype has a count of ten or more. V usage is TRBV27 and J usage is TRBJ2-1; a weak D match, TRBD2 (5 bases). The CDR3 sequence is 12 residues long. CDR1 is MNHEY, CDR2 SMNVEV, per germline (reference sequence). Deletions cut 6 bases from V and 9 bases from J, with 12 bases between. DNA of the CDR3: TGTGCCAGCAGCCTACTAGAGTCTGAGCAGTTCTTC. This encodes CASSLLESEQFF.

The V gene is TRBV4-2, the J gene TRBJ1-3; no clear D gene. This CDR3 is built from 16 residues. Per the germline V gene, CDR1 is LGHNA and CDR2 is YNFKEQ. Deletions cut 0 bases from V and 0 bases from J, with 9 bases between. CDR3 in amino acids: CASSQDWASSGNTIYF. The CDR3 region has the DNA TGTGCCAGCAGCCAAGATTGGGCTTCCTCTGGAAACACCATATATTTT.

This clonotype was counted at least ten times. The chain couples TRBV20-1 to TRBJ2-1, with D perhaps matching TRBD1 (6 bases). CDR3 size: 13 residues. Germline assignment: CDR1 DFQATT and CDR2 SNEGSKA (reference sequence). The V and J ends lost 1 base and 6 bases respectively, with 10 bases between them. CDR3 sequence (DNA): TGCAGTGCTAGAGCTGGCAGGGGCAATGAGCAGTTCTTC. Translation: CSARAGRGNEQFF.

This chain joins TRBV6-6 and TRBJ2-7; D is ambiguous. Germline loops: CDR1 MNHNY, CDR2 SVGAGI (reference sequence). Deletions cut 6 bases from V and 7 bases from J, with 10 bases between. This CDR3 spans 11 amino acids. The CDR3 spells CASRDEWEQYF. The CDR3 DNA follows: TGTGCCAGCAGGGACGAGTGGGAGCAGTACTTC.

This chain joins TRBV6-5 and TRBJ2-3; no reliable D call. Germline assignment: CDR1 MNHEY and CDR2 SVGAGI. Trimming left V 5 bases short and J 9 bases short, with 12 bases between. The CDR3 runs 12 residues. The CDR3: CASSRMDGTQYF. CDR3 DNA sequence: TGTGCCAGCAGTCGCATGGACGGGACGCAGTATTTT.

V is TRBV7-2 and J is TRBJ2-7; D might be TRBD1 (6 bases). V was clipped by 3 bases and J by 3 bases, with 18 bases between them. CDR1 and CDR2 (germline): SGHTA, FQGNSA. The CDR3 runs 16 residues. Written as DNA, the CDR3 is TGTGCCAGCAGCTTTTCACAGGGAAGGCGGTTCTACGAGCAGTACTTC. It yields the protein CASSFSQGRRFYEQYF. Filled out from reference TRBV7-2 and TRBJ2-7, the complete variable domain reads GAGVSQSPSNKVTEKGKDVELRCDPISGHTALYWYRQSLGQGLEFLIYFQGNSAPDKSGLPSDRFSAERTGGSVSTLTIQRTQQEDSAVYLCASSFSQGRRFYEQYFGPGTRLTVT.

This clonotype has just a few counts. This chain uses TRBV20-1 with TRBJ2-1, with 9 bases that match TRBD1. The junction had 6 bases not matched to a gene; V was cut back by 2 bases and J by 4 bases. The CDR3 is made up of 15 amino acids. CDR1 and CDR2 (germline): DFQATT, SNEGSKA (reference sequence). The CDR3 DNA sequence: TGCAGTGCTAGACCAACAGGGGGCGCTTACAATGAGCAGTTCTTC. Translation: CSARPTGGAYNEQFF.

This clonotype has a count of ten or more. Mismatch with germline at one junction end may stem from a read error. The chain combines TRBV7-7 with TRBJ1-1; 8 positions agree with TRBD1. The CDR3 sequence is 13 residues long. The germline gives CDR1 SSHAT, CDR2 FNYEAQ (reference sequence). For the CDR3, the DNA is TGTGCTAGCAGCTTAGACAGGGGCTCTGAAGCTTTCTTT. This sequence encodes CASSLDRGSEAFF. The full variable domain, in which reference TRBV7-7 and TRBJ1-1 provide the parts outside the CDR3, is GAGVSQSPRYKVTKRGQDVTLRCDPISSHATLYWYQQALGQGPEFLTYFNYEAQPDKSGLPSDRFSAERPEGSISTLTIQRTEQRDSAMYRCASSLDRGSEAFFGQGTRLTVV.

This clonotype was seen only a few times. The gene calls are TRBV6-2 or TRBV6-3 and TRBJ1-5, with D possibly TRBD1 on 6 matching bases. The germline CDR1 and CDR2 sequences are MNHEY and SVGEGT. The CDR3 sequence is 15 residues long. V gave up 2 bases and J gave up 5 bases, with 13 bases separating them. For the CDR3, the DNA is TGTGCCAGCAGTTACGGTCCAGGGGACGATCAGCCCCAGCATTTT. Protein: CASSYGPGDDQPQHF.

V gene TRBV12-3 or TRBV12-4 combines with J gene TRBJ2-3, with 15 nucleotides matching TRBD2. Trimming removed 4 bases from V and 5 bases from J; junction bases left unmatched: 1. The CDR3 totals 15 residues. The CDR3 DNA sequence: TGTGCCAGCAGTTGGACTAGCGGGGGGGTAGATACGCAGTATTTT. Translation: CASSWTSGGVDTQYF.

The V call is TRBV9, the J call TRBJ2-7; no reliable D call. Trimming removed 3 bases at V and 5 bases at J, with 12 bases between. This CDR3 region has 13 residues. CDR1 and CDR2 (germline): SGDLS, YYNGEE. CDR3: CASSGPRRDEQYF. Here the CDR3 DNA reads TGTGCCAGCAGCGGGCCCCGCCGCGACGAGCAGTACTTC.

This clonotype has a handful of counts. This chain connects TRBV10-3 to TRBJ2-3; no clear D. V was cut by 2 bases and J by 1 base, with 7 bases left in between. Germline lookup yields CDR1 ENHRY and CDR2 SYGVKD. This CDR3 has 14 amino acids. CDR3 loop: CAISEGTGTDTQYF. The DNA for the CDR3 is TGTGCCATCAGTGAGGGTACGGGCACAGATACGCAGTATTTT.

This clonotype was counted a few times. This chain links TRBV10-3 with TRBJ1-1, with a possible D match to TRBD1 (6 bases). V lost 0 bases, J lost 1 base, and 9 bases lay in between. The V gene's germline CDR1 is ENHRY and CDR2 SYGVKD. The CDR3 sequence is 15 residues long. CDR3 bases: TGTGCCATCAGTGAGTCGGGGGGACAGAACACTGAAGCTTTCTTT. It is translated as CAISESGGQNTEAFF.

The table lists this clonotype with many counts. The rearrangement uses TRBV6-1 and TRBJ2-3; TRBD1 aligns across 8 bases. CDR3 length equals 15 residues. V trimming: 9 bases; J trimming: 1 base; junction bases outside the gene matches: 9. Germline lookup yields CDR1 MNHNS and CDR2 SASEGT. The CDR3: CASSNGQGGTDTQYF. DNA of the CDR3: TGTGCCAGTTCTAATGGACAGGGTGGCACAGATACGCAGTATTTT.

This clonotype has at least ten counts. The rearrangement uses TRBV6-2 or TRBV6-3 and TRBJ2-2; 8 bases map to TRBD1. The CDR3 runs 17 residues. Germline CDR1 reads MNHEY; CDR2 reads SVGEGT. J lost 5 bases, V lost 0 bases, and 8 bases had no gene match. CDR3 nucleotide sequence: TGTGCCAGCAGTTACTCGATGAGGACAGGGCCGACCGGGGAGCTGTTTTTT. Protein: CASSYSMRTGPTGELFF.

This clonotype appeared a few times. V is TRBV6-5 and J is TRBJ2-1; TRBD1 matches at 10 bases. V gave up 0 bases and J gave up 7 bases; unmatched junction bases: 6. From germline, CDR1 is MNHEY and CDR2 SVGAGI. CDR3 length: 16 amino acids. CDR3 residues: CASSYSRTGGWNEQFF. The CDR3 coding sequence is TGTGCCAGCAGTTACTCCCGGACAGGGGGGTGGAATGAGCAGTTCTTC.

V and J are TRBV3-1 and TRBJ2-1, with TRBD2 identical over 14 bases. This CDR3 is 18 amino acids long. Per the germline V gene, CDR1 is LGHDT and CDR2 is YNNKEL (reference sequence). The J segment lost 0 bases and the V segment lost 8 bases, leaving 9 bases of the junction unmatched. This CDR3 is CASCKGLAGESSYNEQFF. The CDR3, as DNA: TGTGCCAGCTGTAAGGGACTAGCGGGGGAAAGCTCCTACAATGAGCAGTTCTTC.

V and J are TRBV3-1 and TRBJ2-1; 11 bases are a match to TRBD2. The V gene's germline CDR1 is LGHDT and CDR2 YNNKEL (reference sequence). V gave up 1 base and J gave up 3 bases; unmatched junction bases: 2. CDR3 length equals 16 residues. The CDR3 is CASSQGTSGFYNEQFF. In nucleotides, the CDR3 is TGTGCCAGCAGCCAAGGGACTAGCGGGTTCTACAATGAGCAGTTCTTC.

This clonotype was detected ten times or more. The chain is built from TRBV6-5 and TRBJ2-2; 10 bases are shared with TRBD1. Germline loops: CDR1 MNHEY, CDR2 SVGAGI. Losses at the gene ends were 0 bases for V and 5 bases for J; bases not matched to a gene: 6. The CDR3 is 17 amino acids. For the CDR3, the DNA is TGTGCCAGCAGTTACTCGAGGGACAGGGGAGGGACCGGGGAGCTGTTTTTT. It translates to CASSYSRDRGGTGELFF.

CDR3 amino acids: CASSFFGSAGPPGEQYF. DNA for the CDR3: TGTGCCAGCAGCTTTTTCGGTTCGGCGGGGCCCCCGGGGGAGCAGTACTTC. This chain connects TRBV5-6 to TRBJ2-7; the D gene is possibly TRBD2 (6 bases). The CDR3 sequence is 17 residues long. V gave up 2 bases and J gave up 7 bases, with 25 bases separating them. Germline V gene lookup returns CDR1 SGHDT and CDR2 YYEEEE.

This chain connects TRBV20-1 to TRBJ2-2, with TRBD1 identical over 8 bases. Losses at the gene ends were 0 bases for V and 3 bases for J; bases not matched to a gene: 9. The germline gives CDR1 DFQATT, CDR2 SNEGSKA (reference sequence). The CDR3 is made up of 17 amino acids. The CDR3, as DNA: TGCAGTGCTAGAGATTTAGGACAGGGAGTGGACACCGGGGAGCTGTTTTTT. Encoded protein: CSARDLGQGVDTGELFF.

In its sample, this clonotype was seen a few times. This sequence joins TRBV12-3 or TRBV12-4 and TRBJ2-3, with D unresolved. Deletions cut 6 bases from V and 0 bases from J, with 13 bases between. This CDR3 has 15 residues. CDR3 protein: CASSRDVTSTDTQYF. As DNA, the CDR3 is TGTGCCAGCAGCCGAGACGTGACAAGCACAGATACGCAGTATTTT.